This T cell receptor beta chain came from a study of blood T cells in healthy people across ages. A second about 6 to 12 cycle PCR used barcoded and J-beta primers. TCRdb used MiXCR to reprocess the 5' RACE reads, holding one entry per CDR3 protein. The table shows approximately 730,000 distinct CDR3 sequences, with 53% occurring only once. A note on this clonotype: The antigen remains undetermined.

Looked up from germline, CDR1 is SGHRS and CDR2 is YFSETQ. The CDR3 totals 20 residues. With V trimmed by 3 bases and J by 2 bases, 15 bases remained unmatched. Each donor had about 9.6 milliliters of peripheral blood drawn. Overall study findings and caveats: Naive T cell percentage showed a strong correlation with TCR beta diversity. Measured against age, TCR beta diversity per million T cells decreased in a roughly linear manner.

This sequence was found in a man older than 75 in good health. V and J are TRBV5-1 and TRBJ2-1; 12 nucleotides match TRBD2. Sequenced: blood. CDR3 sequence (DNA): TGCGCCAGCAGCTCCCAGGGAGCTAGCGGGGGGGCGACCCCCTACAATGAGCAGTTCTTC. As protein: CASSSQGASGGATPYNEQFF. Drawing the rest from reference TRBV5-1 and TRBJ2-1, the complete variable domain is KAGVTQTPRYLIKTRGQQVTLSCSPISGHRSVSWYQQTPGQGLQFLFEYFSETQRNKGNFPGRFSGRQFSNSRSEMNVSTLELGDSALYLCASSSQGASGGATPYNEQFFGPGTRLTVL.